The 23 T cell receptor beta chains presented below share a single source sample, sequenced in a study of neurological immune-mediated disorders (dated by TCRdb to the late 2010s). Libraries came from 5' RACE. The listed sequencing device is Illumina HiSeq 2500. In-frame beta chains were kept once TCRdb had trimmed the public reads at Q25 with fastp and called clones with MiXCR. Every entry covers one CDR3 protein and lists the most common genes and DNA from its rows. Within this sample are approximately 65,000 distinct CDR3 sequences, with over 4% of them counted one time only. The ten largest clonotypes hold about 2.4% of the sample. Material: PBMCs. Receptors originate from a man in his fifties or sixties with multiple sclerosis.

There are many counts of this clonotype. This sequence joins TRBV20-1 and TRBJ2-3; tentatively, D is TRBD1 or TRBD2 (6 bases each). This CDR3 region has 15 residues. Germline assignment: CDR1 DFQATT and CDR2 SNEGSKA (reference sequence). Between the trimmed V and J ends, which lost 1 base and 1 base, there was a span of 12 bases. The CDR3 region is CSARGSGGRTDTQYF. The CDR3 coding sequence is TGCAGTGCTAGAGGCTCCGGGGGCCGCACAGATACGCAGTATTTT.

In its sample, this clonotype was seen many times. The CDR3 DNA follows: TGTGCCAGCAGCTCCCGGACTAGCGGGGGCGGGACAGATACGCAGTATTTT. It translates to CASSSRTSGGGTDTQYF. This rearrangement joins TRBV5-5 to TRBJ2-3; 13 positions agree with TRBD2. Germline CDR1 reads SGHKS; CDR2 reads YYEKEE (reference sequence). The V and J ends lost 3 bases and 3 bases, in that order; junction bases with no gene match: 7. The CDR3 loop spans 17 amino acids.

Ten or more counts support this clonotype. This chain joins TRBV5-6 and TRBJ1-2; 9 bases are shared with TRBD1. CDR1 and CDR2 from the germline V gene are SGHDT and YYEEEE. The CDR3 is 18 residues long. With V trimmed by 4 bases and J by 0 bases, 13 bases remained unmatched. CDR3 loop: CASSADRGSRRSNYGYTF. For the CDR3, the DNA is TGTGCCAGCAGCGCCGACAGGGGGTCGCGCCGATCTAACTATGGCTACACCTTC.

V usage is TRBV9 and J usage is TRBJ2-1, with 9 bases matching TRBD2. Germline V gives CDR1 SGDLS, CDR2 YYNGEE. Trimming took 3 bases from V and 3 from J; bases not matched to a gene: 7. The CDR3 covers 16 residues. The CDR3 nucleotides read TGTGCCAGCAGCGGTTCTAGCGGGGAGAACTACAATGAGCAGTTCTTC. As protein: CASSGSSGENYNEQFF. Full variable domain (outside the CDR3, taken from reference TRBV9 and TRBJ2-1): DSGVTQTPKHLITATGQRVTLRCSPRSGDLSVYWYQQSLDQGLQFLIQYYNGEERAKGNILERFSAQQFPDLHSELNLSSLELGDSALYFCASSGSSGENYNEQFFGPGTRLTVL.

This clonotype came up many times. The chain recombines TRBV6-5 with TRBJ1-6; a weak D match, TRBD1 (5 bases). V was pared by 2 bases and J by 0 bases, with 5 bases between. Per germline, CDR1 MNHEY and CDR2 SVGAGI. The CDR3 runs 15 residues. The CDR3 loop reads CASSYRGSYNSPLHF. The CDR3 DNA follows: TGTGCCAGCAGTTACAGGGGCTCCTATAATTCACCCCTCCACTTT.

This clonotype showed up many times. The chain employs TRBV5-6 and TRBJ1-5, with D possibly TRBD1 on 5 matching bases. The CDR3 is made up of 15 amino acids. Trimming took 2 bases from V and 5 from J, leaving 14 bases between them. Germline assignment: CDR1 SGHDT and CDR2 YYEEEE. The CDR3 DNA sequence: TGTGCCAGCAGCTTAATGCAGGGTGTGGATCAGCCCCAGCATTTT. This codes for CASSLMQGVDQPQHF.

The CDR3 sequence: CASSFGRVEEQYF. Written as DNA, the CDR3 is TGCGCCAGCAGCTTCGGCAGGGTCGAAGAGCAGTACTTC. The chain couples TRBV5-1 to TRBJ2-7; possible D gene TRBD1, 5 bases. Germline CDR1 SGHRS, CDR2 YFSETQ. This CDR3 has 13 residues. Trimming removed 2 bases from V and 7 bases from J, with 13 bases in between.

A remark on this clonotype: This clone may be a read error of a much larger clone one base away. This chain connects TRBV5-5 to TRBJ1-1, with D unclear. The CDR3 has 11 amino acids. The germline gives CDR1 SGHKS, CDR2 YYEKEE (reference sequence). DNA for the CDR3: TGTGCCAGCAGATTGGAGGGAGAAGCTTTCTTT. Protein sequence: CASRLEGEAFF.

This clonotype turned up a few times. One end of the junction fails to match germline, which may point to a read error. The CDR3 bases are TGCGCCAGCAGCTCCCGACAGGGTGATTCACCCCTCAACTTT. Encoded protein: CASSSRQGDSPLNF. This sequence joins TRBV5-1 and TRBJ1-6; 7 bases fit TRBD1. Looked up from germline, CDR1 is SGHRS and CDR2 is YFSETQ. The CDR3 runs 14 residues. Supplemented by reference TRBV5-1 and TRBJ1-6, the full variable domain reads KAGVTQTPRYLIKTRGQQVTLSCSPISGHRSVSWYQQTPGQGLQFLFEYFSETQRNKGNFPGRFSGRQFSNSRSEMNVSTLELGDSALYLCASSSRQGDSPLNFGNGTRLTVT.

This clonotype was observed at least ten times. This rearrangement joins TRBV5-5 to TRBJ2-1; 8 bases are shared with TRBD2. Germline CDR1 SGHKS, CDR2 YYEKEE (reference sequence). Trimming at V came to 6 bases and at J to 2 bases, leaving 4 bases not matched to a gene. The CDR3 totals 14 residues. CDR3 protein: CASTRGGTYNEQFF. The CDR3 DNA sequence: TGTGCCAGCACCCGGGGGGGGACCTACAATGAGCAGTTCTTC. Using reference TRBV5-5 and TRBJ2-1 for the parts outside the CDR3, the full variable domain is DAGVTQSPTHLIKTRGQQVTLRCSPISGHKSVSWYQQVLGQGPQFIFQYYEKEERGRGNFPDRFSARQFPNYSSELNVNALLLGDSALYLCASTRGGTYNEQFFGPGTRLTVL.

This clonotype has at least ten counts. The chain combines TRBV5-1 with TRBJ1-2, with D maybe TRBD1 (5 bases). Germline V gene lookup returns CDR1 SGHRS and CDR2 YFSETQ. Trimming pared 5 bases from V and 4 bases from J, leaving 12 bases between. This CDR3 region has 13 residues. The CDR3 region is CASSPTVPYGYTF. In DNA, the CDR3 is TGCGCCAGCAGTCCGACAGTCCCCTATGGCTACACCTTC.

This clonotype was detected ten times or more. The J gene is TRBJ2-5, the V gene TRBV18; D call uncertain. Trimming removed 0 bases from V and 4 bases from J, with 6 bases in between. Germline CDR1 KGHSH, CDR2 LQKENI. The CDR3 is made up of 13 amino acids. The CDR3 loop is CASSPPTIETQYF. DNA for the CDR3: TGTGCCAGCTCACCACCGACGATAGAGACCCAGTACTTC.

This clonotype was seen repeatedly, ten times or more. J is TRBJ2-7 and V is TRBV20-1; D is perhaps TRBD1 (6 bases). The CDR3 is made up of 14 amino acids. V was trimmed by 2 bases and J by 1 base, leaving 12 bases between them. Germline V gene data show CDR1 as DFQATT and CDR2 as SNEGSKA (reference sequence). This CDR3 is CSARNAQGSYEQYV. The DNA of the CDR3 is TGCAGTGCTAGAAACGCGCAGGGGTCCTACGAGCAGTACGTC.

In the case of this clonotype: Germline and junction disagree at one end, which may indicate a read error. The J gene is TRBJ1-5, the V gene TRBV28; D perhaps matches TRBD1 (5 bases). Germline CDR1 reads MDHEN; CDR2 reads SYDVKM. CDR3 size: 17 residues. The CDR3 DNA follows: TGTGCCAGCAGTTTTAGTCCGACAGTCCCGAAGCATCAGCCCCAGAATTTT. This gives the protein CASSFSPTVPKHQPQNF.

This clonotype was seen at least ten times. The J gene is TRBJ1-1, the V gene TRBV4-1; D is possibly TRBD1 (5 bases). CDR1 is MGHRA, CDR2 YSYEKL, per germline. The length of the CDR3 is 14 residues. V shed 4 bases and J shed 4 bases, with 13 bases lying between them. CDR3 sequence reads: CASSRGEGSTEAFF. CDR3 sequence (DNA): TGCGCCAGCAGCCGCGGTGAGGGGAGCACTGAAGCTTTCTTT.

This clonotype was counted many times. Written as DNA, the CDR3 is TGTGCCAGCAACAAAGGGTGGGGAAGCTCCTACGAGCAGTACTTC. It encodes CASNKGWGSSYEQYF. The chain has TRBV12-3 or TRBV12-4 and TRBJ2-7, with D uncertain. This CDR3 spans 15 amino acids. Trimming took off 7 bases at V and 0 bases at J, with 16 bases between the two ends.

Worth noting for this clonotype: This may be a read error, as it is one base from a much larger clone. The CDR3 here is CASSQSGQGASGKTIYF. The DNA for the CDR3 is TGCGCCAGCAGCCAATCGGGACAGGGGGCTTCTGGAAAAACCATATATTTT. V is TRBV4-1 and J is TRBJ1-3; TRBD1 aligns across 12 bases. The CDR3 runs to 17 residues. Germline CDR1 reads MGHRA; CDR2 reads YSYEKL.

This clonotype came up many times. The V call is TRBV6-2 or TRBV6-3, the J call TRBJ2-7; D is possibly TRBD1 or TRBD2 (5 bases each). The CDR3 is 18 residues long. Trimming stripped 6 bases from V and 3 bases from J, with 27 bases between. The germline CDR1 and CDR2 sequences are MNHEY and SVGEGT. CDR3: CASRGTERGTRGSYEQYF. DNA for the CDR3: TGTGCCAGCAGGGGAACGGAGAGGGGCACTAGAGGCAGCTACGAGCAGTACTTC.

This clonotype came up many times. The J gene is TRBJ1-5, the V gene TRBV20-1; tentative D call: TRBD1 (6 bases). V was shortened by 4 bases and J by 9 bases, with 16 bases between the two germline ends. The germline CDR1 and CDR2 sequences are DFQATT and SNEGSKA (reference sequence). The CDR3 sequence is 13 residues long. The CDR3 DNA reads TGCAGTGCTACGACAGGCAACCGGGGGCCCCAGCATTTT. It is translated as CSATTGNRGPQHF.

This clonotype was detected many times. The V gene is TRBV9, the J gene TRBJ2-1, with D unclear. Per the germline V gene, CDR1 is SGDLS and CDR2 is YYNGEE. Trimming left V 0 bases short and J 2 bases short, with 6 bases between. CDR3 size: 14 residues. In nucleotides, the CDR3 is TGTGCCAGCAGCGTAGGAATAACCTACAATGAGCAGTTCTTC. Translated, it gives CASSVGITYNEQFF.

With regard to this clonotype: A single base separates this from a much larger clone, so it may be a read error. The CDR3 end shows no conserved phenylalanine or tryptophan, and so a read error is likely. The gene calls are TRBV5-5 and TRBJ1-2; no clear D gene. V gave up 0 bases and J gave up 4 bases, with 10 bases separating them. From germline, CDR1 is SGHKS and CDR2 YYEKEE (reference sequence). The CDR3 sequence is 14 residues long. CDR3 nucleotides: TGTGCCAGCAGCTTGGGGACCCAGGCCTATGGCTACACCTGC. Translated: CASSLGTQAYGYTC.

There are many counts of this clonotype. The gene calls are TRBV3-1 and TRBJ1-1, with a weak D call TRBD1 (6 bases). The CDR3 runs to 14 residues. CDR1 is LGHDT, CDR2 YNNKEL, per germline (reference sequence). Trimming cost V 4 bases and J 2 bases, with 11 bases left between them. Written as DNA, the CDR3 is TGTGCCAGCAGCCGAGGACAGATAAACACTGAAGCTTTCTTT. Amino acid sequence: CASSRGQINTEAFF.

This clonotype was picked up many times. The chain couples TRBV2 to TRBJ1-1; 8 nucleotides match TRBD1. Trimming at V came to 6 bases and at J to 10 bases, leaving 4 bases not matched to a gene. The germline CDR1 and CDR2 sequences are SNHLY and FYNNEI. The CDR3 length is 11 residues. The CDR3 DNA reads as TGTGCCAGCAGCGAGACAGGGGCAGCTTTCTTT. It translates to CASSETGAAFF.